This TCR beta chain was profiled in a study of T cell responses to AZD1222 COVID-19 vaccine. This CDR3 contains 13 residues. The V end lost 6 bases, the J end lost 5 bases, and 13 bases lay between the germline ends. Germline-derived CDR1 and CDR2 are SNHLY and FYNNEI. Data came from immunoSEQ multiplex PCR; TCRdb stores just in-frame clones and leaves some out. Here the sample spans approximately 120,000 clones, around 87% being singletons. The sample consisted of peripheral blood, taken on day 0 of AZD1222 vaccination. This TCR came from an adult in good health. The chain recombines TRBV2 with TRBJ2-5, with D perhaps matching TRBD1 (5 bases). CDR3 region: CASRDQGRETQYF. The CDR3 DNA reads TGTGCCAGCAGGGACCAGGGTCGGGAGACCCAGTACTTC.